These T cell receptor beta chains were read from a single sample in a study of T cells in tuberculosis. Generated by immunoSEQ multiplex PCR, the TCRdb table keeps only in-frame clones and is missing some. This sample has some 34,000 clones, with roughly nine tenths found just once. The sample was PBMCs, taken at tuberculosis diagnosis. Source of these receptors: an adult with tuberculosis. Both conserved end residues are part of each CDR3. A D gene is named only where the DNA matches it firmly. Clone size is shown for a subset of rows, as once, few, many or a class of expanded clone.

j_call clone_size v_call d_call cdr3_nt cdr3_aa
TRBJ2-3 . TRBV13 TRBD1 TGTGCCAGCAGGCGTATCGGGGACAGGAGTTTCACAGATACGCAGTATTTT CASRRIGDRSFTDTQYF
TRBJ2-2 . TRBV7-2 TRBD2 TGTGCCAGCAGCTTAGGCATGTTGGCGGGGGGTGTCGGGGAGCTGTTTTTT CASSLGMLAGGVGELFF
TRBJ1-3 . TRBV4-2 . TGTGCCAGCAGCCAAGATCCGAATACGGGGGCTGGAAACACCATATATTTT CASSQDPNTGAGNTIYF
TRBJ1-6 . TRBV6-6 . TGTGCCAGCAGTTACGCGGGGAGGGGCTCACCCCTCCACTTT CASSYAGRGSPLHF
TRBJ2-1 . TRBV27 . TGTGCCAGCAGTTTATCGCAACTCCGAGGTGAGCAGTTCTTC CASSLSQLRGEQFF
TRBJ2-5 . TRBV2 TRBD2 TGTGCCAGCACGCGGGGGGGCCGGGTCGGAAGAGAGACCCAGTACTTC CASTRGGRVGRETQYF
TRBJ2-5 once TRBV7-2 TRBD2 TGTGCCAGCAGCTTAGGTCCTAGCGGGGCCCAAGAGACCCAGTACTTC CASSLGPSGAQETQYF
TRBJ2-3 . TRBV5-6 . TGTGCCAGCAGCTTGGCCACAGTTACGCAGTATTTT CASSLATVTQYF
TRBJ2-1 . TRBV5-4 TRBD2 TGTGCCAGCAGCTTGGAAGGCGGGGGGATCAGGAATGAGCAGTTCTTC CASSLEGGGIRNEQFF
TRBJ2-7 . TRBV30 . TGTGCCTGGAGTGTACAGGGCTACGAGCAGTACTTC CAWSVQGYEQYF
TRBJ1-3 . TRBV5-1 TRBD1 TGCGCCAGCAGCTTGACGACAGGGGGCCAGAGCTCTGGAAACACCATATATTTT CASSLTTGGQSSGNTIYF
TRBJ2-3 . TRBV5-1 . TGCGCCAGCAGCTCACTAGGGGGGGAGACAGATACGCAGTATTTT CASSSLGGETDTQYF
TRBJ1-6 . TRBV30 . TGTGCCTGGAGTCGACAGGCGGGCAATTCACCCCTCCACTTT CAWSRQAGNSPLHF
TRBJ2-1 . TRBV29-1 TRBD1 TGCAGCGTTGAAGGGGCCGGGACAGAACCATACAATGAGCAGTTCTTC CSVEGAGTEPYNEQFF
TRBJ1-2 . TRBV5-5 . TGTGCCAGCAGCTTGGAGATGACAGTAAGAAATGGCTACACCTTC CASSLEMTVRNGYTF
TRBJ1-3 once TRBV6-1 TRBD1 TGTGCCAGCAGTCTAGGACAGGGCCGAAACACCATATATTTT CASSLGQGRNTIYF